These T cell receptor beta chains were read from a single sample in a study of human T cells and chemical hapten exposure. TCRdb re-analysed the RACE reads in MiXCR, keeping a single row per CDR3 protein. The sample has tens of thousands of distinct CDR3 sequences; around 10% are singletons. This sample comprised whole blood, obtained in connection with sensitization to the hapten diphenylcyclopropenone (DPC). All receptors come from a man aged 50-60 years with alopecia areata. Some clones in this sample may be carry-over from other donors' samples. CDR3s include the opening cysteine and the closing phenylalanine or tryptophan. The D gene is left open where the match is weak. Only some rows state a clone size, as once, few, many or a class for expanded clones.

clone size: many
D gene: TRBD1
J gene: TRBJ1-1
V gene: TRBV3-1
CDR3 protein: CASSQVARGFDTEAFF
CDR3 DNA: TGTGCCAGCAGCCAAGTCGCCAGGGGGTTTGACACTGAAGCTTTCTTT

clone size: many
D gene: NA
J gene: TRBJ2-7
V gene: TRBV6-1
CDR3 protein: CASAPGPSYEQYF
CDR3 DNA: TGTGCCAGCGCCCCGGGGCCCTCCTACGAGCAGTACTTC

clone size: NA
D gene: NA
J gene: TRBJ2-7
V gene: TRBV29-1
CDR3 protein: CSVAQSIPTYEQYF
CDR3 DNA: TGCAGCGTGGCCCAATCGATCCCGACCTACGAGCAGTACTTC

clone size: few
D gene: TRBD2
J gene: TRBJ2-5
V gene: TRBV7-9
CDR3 protein: CASSLASSGSVQYF
CDR3 DNA: TGTGCCAGCAGCTTAGCGAGTAGCGGGAGTGTCCAGTACTTC

clone size: many
D gene: TRBD2
J gene: TRBJ2-1
V gene: TRBV24-1
CDR3 protein: CATSDLGLADEQFF
CDR3 DNA: TGTGCCACCAGTGATTTAGGACTAGCGGATGAGCAGTTCTTC

clone size: many
D gene: TRBD2
J gene: TRBJ2-3
V gene: TRBV7-9
CDR3 protein: CASSFSGASTDTQYF
CDR3 DNA: TGTGCCAGCAGCTTTAGCGGGGCTAGCACAGATACGCAGTATTTT

clone size: few
D gene: NA
J gene: TRBJ1-5
V gene: TRBV2
CDR3 protein: CASSEGEQPQHF
CDR3 DNA: TGTGCCAGCAGTGAAGGGGAGCAGCCCCAGCATTTT

clone size: NA
D gene: NA
J gene: TRBJ2-3
V gene: TRBV10-3
CDR3 protein: CATRSTDTQYF
CDR3 DNA: TGTGCCACCCGGTCTACAGATACGCAGTATTTT

clone size: many
D gene: TRBD1
J gene: TRBJ1-3
V gene: TRBV3-1
CDR3 protein: CASSHPGGGTRLSSGNTIYF
CDR3 DNA: TGTGCCAGCAGCCATCCAGGAGGGGGCACCCGGCTAAGCTCTGGAAACACCATATATTTT

clone size: many
D gene: NA
J gene: TRBJ2-3
V gene: TRBV7-9
CDR3 protein: CASSLLGTDTQYF
CDR3 DNA: TGTGCCAGCAGTCTCTTGGGCACAGATACGCAGTATTTT

clone size: NA
D gene: NA
J gene: TRBJ1-1
V gene: TRBV7-3
CDR3 protein: CASSPGTRTEAFF
CDR3 DNA: TGTGCCAGCAGCCCCGGGACAAGGACTGAAGCTTTCTTT

clone size: NA
D gene: NA
J gene: TRBJ2-1
V gene: TRBV7-2
CDR3 protein: CASSSAGLSYNEQFF
CDR3 DNA: TGTGCCAGCAGCTCGGCGGGACTTTCGTACAATGAGCAGTTCTTC

clone size: NA
D gene: NA
J gene: TRBJ1-5
V gene: TRBV29-1
CDR3 protein: CSATGTGPNQPQHF
CDR3 DNA: TGCAGCGCAACCGGGACCGGCCCAAATCAGCCCCAGCATTTT

clone size: NA
D gene: TRBD1
J gene: TRBJ1-6
V gene: TRBV29-1
CDR3 protein: CSVRGQDHSPLHF
CDR3 DNA: TGCAGCGTTCGCGGACAGGACCATTCACCCCTCCACTTT

clone size: NA
D gene: NA
J gene: TRBJ2-7
V gene: TRBV20-1
CDR3 protein: CSAKLDYEQYF
CDR3 DNA: TGCAGTGCCAAACTAGACTACGAGCAGTACTTC

clone size: few
D gene: NA
J gene: TRBJ2-5
V gene: TRBV29-1
CDR3 protein: CSARDGEETQYF
CDR3 DNA: TGCAGCGCCAGAGACGGAGAAGAGACCCAGTACTTC

clone size: few
D gene: TRBD2
J gene: TRBJ2-1
V gene: TRBV18
CDR3 protein: CASSPTAGTTYKEQFF
CDR3 DNA: TGTGCCAGCTCCCCCACTGCCGGGACTACCTACAAGGAGCAGTTCTTC

clone size: many
D gene: NA
J gene: TRBJ2-3
V gene: TRBV6-4
CDR3 protein: CASSRDSTDTQYF
CDR3 DNA: TGTGCCAGCAGTCGGGACAGCACAGATACGCAGTATTTT

clone size: NA
D gene: NA
J gene: TRBJ2-1
V gene: TRBV29-1
CDR3 protein: CSVRLTYNYQFF
CDR3 DNA: TGCAGCGTCCGGTTAACATACAATTATCAGTTCTTC

clone size: many
D gene: NA
J gene: TRBJ2-6
V gene: TRBV7-9
CDR3 protein: CASGWLQGTGANVLTF
CDR3 DNA: TGTGCCAGCGGATGGCTACAGGGTACCGGGGCCAACGTCCTGACTTTC

clone size: many
D gene: TRBD2
J gene: TRBJ2-2
V gene: TRBV10-1
CDR3 protein: CASGTSGRTNTGELFF
CDR3 DNA: TGCGCCAGCGGGACTAGCGGGAGGACTAACACCGGGGAGCTGTTTTTT

clone size: few
D gene: NA
J gene: TRBJ2-7
V gene: TRBV7-2
CDR3 protein: CASSKQGRSVNEQYF
CDR3 DNA: TGTGCCAGCAGCAAACAGGGCCGGTCTGTGAACGAGCAGTACTTC

clone size: many
D gene: TRBD1
J gene: TRBJ1-6
V gene: TRBV20-1
CDR3 protein: CSARGPGGLSPLHF
CDR3 DNA: TGCAGTGCTAGAGGGCCAGGGGGTCTATCACCCCTCCACTTT

clone size: NA
D gene: TRBD1
J gene: TRBJ1-1
V gene: TRBV5-1
CDR3 protein: CASKSTGEVAFF
CDR3 DNA: TGCGCCAGCAAATCTACAGGGGAAGTAGCTTTCTTT

clone size: many
D gene: NA
J gene: TRBJ2-3
V gene: TRBV7-9
CDR3 protein: CASSPRGSSDTQYF
CDR3 DNA: TGTGCCAGCAGCCCAAGGGGAAGTTCAGATACGCAGTATTTT

clone size: many
D gene: NA
J gene: TRBJ2-5
V gene: TRBV27
CDR3 protein: CASGLGVQETQYF
CDR3 DNA: TGTGCCAGCGGATTAGGGGTACAAGAGACCCAGTACTTC

clone size: many
D gene: TRBD1
J gene: TRBJ2-3
V gene: TRBV29-1
CDR3 protein: CSGGQGHTDTQYF
CDR3 DNA: TGCAGCGGGGGACAGGGTCACACAGATACGCAGTATTTT

clone size: many
D gene: NA
J gene: TRBJ2-7
V gene: TRBV28
CDR3 protein: CASRERGIYYEQYF
CDR3 DNA: TGTGCCAGCAGAGAGCGCGGGATATACTACGAGCAGTACTTC

clone size: many
D gene: TRBD1
J gene: TRBJ2-1
V gene: TRBV11-2
CDR3 protein: CASSLIRGRINEQFF
CDR3 DNA: TGTGCCAGCAGCCTAATTAGGGGGCGGATAAATGAGCAGTTCTTC

clone size: NA
D gene: TRBD2
J gene: TRBJ2-3
V gene: TRBV7-2
CDR3 protein: CASSLASGRGDTQYF
CDR3 DNA: TGTGCCAGCAGCTTAGCCAGCGGGAGAGGGGATACGCAGTATTTT

clone size: many
D gene: NA
J gene: TRBJ2-7
V gene: TRBV5-1
CDR3 protein: CASSLAGSYEQYF
CDR3 DNA: TGCGCCAGCAGCTTGGCCGGGTCCTACGAGCAGTACTTC

clone size: many
D gene: NA
J gene: TRBJ2-1
V gene: TRBV7-4
CDR3 protein: CASSPNVVLATFLDEQFF
CDR3 DNA: TGTGCCAGCAGCCCTAACGTGGTATTAGCTACCTTTTTGGATGAGCAGTTCTTC

clone size: many
D gene: NA
J gene: TRBJ1-5
V gene: TRBV12-3/TRBV12-4
CDR3 protein: CASSLRAGNQPQHF
CDR3 DNA: TGTGCCAGCAGTTTGAGGGCAGGAAATCAGCCCCAGCATTTT

clone size: many
D gene: TRBD2
J gene: TRBJ2-3
V gene: TRBV4-2
CDR3 protein: CASSQDVAGHTDTQYF
CDR3 DNA: TGTGCCAGCAGCCAAGATGTAGCGGGGCACACAGATACGCAGTATTTT

clone size: NA
D gene: NA
J gene: TRBJ2-1
V gene: TRBV20-1
CDR3 protein: CSAPPLNLGYNEQFF
CDR3 DNA: TGCAGTGCTCCCCCACTCAACCTAGGCTACAATGAGCAGTTCTTC

clone size: few
D gene: NA
J gene: TRBJ2-7
V gene: TRBV7-2
CDR3 protein: CASSRSYEQYF
CDR3 DNA: TGTGCCAGCAGCCGGAGCTACGAGCAGTACTTC

clone size: few
D gene: TRBD1
J gene: TRBJ2-3
V gene: TRBV24-1
CDR3 protein: CATAKGQGSTDTQYF
CDR3 DNA: TGTGCCACCGCTAAGGGACAGGGCTCCACAGATACGCAGTATTTT

clone size: NA
D gene: TRBD1
J gene: TRBJ1-2
V gene: TRBV10-3
CDR3 protein: CAIRDREGSGYTF
CDR3 DNA: TGTGCCATCAGGGACAGGGAGGGGAGTGGCTACACCTTC

clone size: NA
D gene: NA
J gene: TRBJ1-1
V gene: TRBV2
CDR3 protein: CASRVWTEAFF
CDR3 DNA: TGTGCCAGCCGTGTTTGGACTGAAGCTTTCTTT

clone size: few
D gene: TRBD2
J gene: TRBJ2-2
V gene: TRBV6-6
CDR3 protein: CASSGLVPDGELFF
CDR3 DNA: TGTGCCAGCAGCGGACTAGTTCCCGACGGGGAGCTGTTTTTT

clone size: NA
D gene: NA
J gene: TRBJ2-5
V gene: TRBV7-9
CDR3 protein: CASSLGSSRVKTQYF
CDR3 DNA: TGTGCCAGCAGCTTAGGTTCGTCCAGGGTAAAGACCCAGTACTTC

clone size: many
D gene: NA
J gene: TRBJ1-2
V gene: TRBV29-1
CDR3 protein: CSVEQQRGDYGYTF
CDR3 DNA: TGCAGCGTTGAACAACAGAGAGGGGACTATGGCTACACCTTC

clone size: many
D gene: TRBD1
J gene: TRBJ2-7
V gene: TRBV6-2/TRBV6-3
CDR3 protein: CASSTAGTGHEQYF
CDR3 DNA: TGTGCCAGCAGTACGGCCGGGACAGGTCACGAGCAGTACTTC

clone size: NA
D gene: NA
J gene: TRBJ1-2
V gene: TRBV29-1
CDR3 protein: CSVSGRGYGYTF
CDR3 DNA: TGCAGCGTTTCTGGCAGGGGCTATGGCTACACCTTC

clone size: NA
D gene: TRBD1
J gene: TRBJ2-7
V gene: TRBV7-9
CDR3 protein: CASSFLGGQAKYEQYF
CDR3 DNA: TGTGCCAGCAGCTTCCTTGGCGGACAGGCGAAATACGAGCAGTACTTC

clone size: many
D gene: NA
J gene: TRBJ2-1
V gene: TRBV12-3/TRBV12-4
CDR3 protein: CASSLGQTIGEQFF
CDR3 DNA: TGTGCCAGCAGTTTGGGGCAGACAATCGGTGAGCAGTTCTTC

clone size: many
D gene: NA
J gene: TRBJ1-1
V gene: TRBV7-8
CDR3 protein: CASSLSGNTEAFF
CDR3 DNA: TGTGCCAGCAGCTTATCGGGGAACACTGAAGCTTTCTTT

clone size: many
D gene: NA
J gene: TRBJ1-2
V gene: TRBV19
CDR3 protein: CASRPGRGQRYGYTF
CDR3 DNA: TGTGCCAGTAGACCGGGCCGGGGGCAGCGGTATGGCTACACCTTC

clone size: many
D gene: TRBD2
J gene: TRBJ2-3
V gene: TRBV10-3
CDR3 protein: CAISESPSGSSTDTQYF
CDR3 DNA: TGTGCCATCAGTGAGTCGCCTAGCGGGAGTAGCACAGATACGCAGTATTTT

clone size: few
D gene: NA
J gene: TRBJ1-1
V gene: TRBV21-1
CDR3 protein: CASSGVVGAVNTEAFF
CDR3 DNA: TGTGCCAGCAGCGGGGTAGTAGGGGCGGTGAACACTGAAGCTTTCTTT

clone size: NA
D gene: NA
J gene: TRBJ1-2
V gene: TRBV28
CDR3 protein: CASSLLTRGGGYTF
CDR3 DNA: TGTGCCAGCAGTTTATTAACTAGGGGGGGTGGCTACACCTTC

clone size: many
D gene: TRBD2
J gene: TRBJ2-7
V gene: TRBV10-2
CDR3 protein: CASREREGQSYEQYF
CDR3 DNA: TGCGCCAGCAGAGAACGGGAGGGCCAATCATACGAGCAGTACTTC

clone size: many
D gene: NA
J gene: TRBJ2-3
V gene: TRBV5-1
CDR3 protein: CASSLDPYLGTDTQYF
CDR3 DNA: TGCGCCAGCAGCTTGGATCCCTACTTGGGCACAGATACGCAGTATTTT

clone size: NA
D gene: TRBD2
J gene: TRBJ2-1
V gene: TRBV11-2
CDR3 protein: CASSFGTSAAGLF
CDR3 DNA: TGTGCCAGCAGCTTTGGGACTAGCGCAGCGGGACTCTTC

clone size: many
D gene: TRBD1
J gene: TRBJ2-1
V gene: TRBV4-1
CDR3 protein: CASSQEGTGGFYNEQFF
CDR3 DNA: TGCGCCAGCAGCCAAGAAGGGACAGGGGGTTTCTACAATGAGCAGTTCTTC

clone size: many
D gene: TRBD2
J gene: TRBJ2-2
V gene: TRBV5-1
CDR3 protein: CASSLEVAGPGELFF
CDR3 DNA: TGCGCCAGCAGCTTGGAAGTAGCGGGACCCGGGGAGCTGTTTTTT

clone size: NA
D gene: NA
J gene: TRBJ2-3
V gene: TRBV11-3
CDR3 protein: CASSLEFERTDTQYF
CDR3 DNA: TGTGCCAGCAGCTTAGAATTTGAGCGCACAGATACGCAGTATTTT

clone size: few
D gene: NA
J gene: TRBJ2-3
V gene: TRBV25-1
CDR3 protein: CASSGGPDTQYF
CDR3 DNA: TGTGCCAGCAGTGGTGGGCCAGATACGCAGTATTTT

clone size: many
D gene: NA
J gene: TRBJ1-6
V gene: TRBV19
CDR3 protein: CASSPEGHQNSPLHF
CDR3 DNA: TGTGCCAGTAGCCCCGAGGGCCATCAGAATTCACCCCTCCACTTT

clone size: many
D gene: NA
J gene: TRBJ1-4
V gene: TRBV11-2
CDR3 protein: CASSLGSSWVARKLFF
CDR3 DNA: TGTGCCAGCAGCTTAGGCTCCTCCTGGGTGGCTAGAAAACTGTTTTTT